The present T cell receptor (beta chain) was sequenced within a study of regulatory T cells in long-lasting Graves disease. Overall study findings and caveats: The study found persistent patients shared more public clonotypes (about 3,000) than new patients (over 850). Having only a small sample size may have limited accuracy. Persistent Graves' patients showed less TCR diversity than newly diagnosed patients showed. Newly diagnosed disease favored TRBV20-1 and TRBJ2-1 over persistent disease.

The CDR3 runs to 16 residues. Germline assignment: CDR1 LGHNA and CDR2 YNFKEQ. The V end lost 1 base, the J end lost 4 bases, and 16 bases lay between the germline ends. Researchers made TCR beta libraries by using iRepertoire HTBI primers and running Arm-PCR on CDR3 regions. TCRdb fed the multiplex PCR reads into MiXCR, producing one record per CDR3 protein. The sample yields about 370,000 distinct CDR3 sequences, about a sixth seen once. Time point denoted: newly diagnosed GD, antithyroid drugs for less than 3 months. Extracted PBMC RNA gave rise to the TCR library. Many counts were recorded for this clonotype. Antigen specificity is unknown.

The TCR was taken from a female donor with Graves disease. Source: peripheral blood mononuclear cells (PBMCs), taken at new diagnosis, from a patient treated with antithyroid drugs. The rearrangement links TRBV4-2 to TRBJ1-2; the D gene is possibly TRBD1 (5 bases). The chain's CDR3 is CASSQGRREEGYGYTF. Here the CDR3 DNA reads TGTGCCAGCAGCCAAGGACGCAGGGAGGAGGGCTATGGCTACACCTTC.